Listed below are T cell receptor beta chains from one sample, sequenced in a study of response to subunit inactivated influenza vaccine. In TCRdb, the RT-PCR reads were re-called with MiXCR into one record per CDR3 protein. Here the sample spans under 200,000 distinct CDR3 sequences, approximately 10% being singletons. This material consisted of non-naive T cells sorted from PBMCs, taken 40 to 50 days after vaccination. The receptors stem from a man aged 45-60 years who received an inactivated influenza vaccine. The conserved cysteine and the conserved F or W are not part of the CDR3 here. The order of the fields is CDR3 protein, clone size, V gene. Part of the rows lack a size; the others show once, few, many or a class for expanded clones.

ASDPGRNTGELF few TRBV12-3/TRBV12-4
ASSPGLREGQETQY . TRBV5-1
ASSQNQGSYNEQF many TRBV5-1
ASSLSPGLGEGEQY . TRBV5-6
ASSARQGPYEQY many TRBV3-1
ASSPRTSYEQY many TRBV12-3/TRBV12-4
ASSRHRGENIQY few TRBV11-2
ASSMGQFFTSTDTQY few TRBV11-2
ASSPLDAYEQY . TRBV28
ASSQDQSLSPYYNEQF . TRBV4-2
ASVPGGRQNTEAF . TRBV6-2/TRBV6-3
ASSVGTAGETQY few TRBV5-5
ASSLGTTGTGELF . TRBV3-1
ATSEGQTYGYT . TRBV24-1
ASSLGTGVGWH few TRBV5-6
SAQGLAGNTGELF many TRBV20-1
ASSGDTQY few TRBV19
ASSSEGYSNQPQH . TRBV27
ASSLGVTGDGADTQY many TRBV12-3/TRBV12-4
ASRIETSLGEQF . TRBV7-8
ASSQMTLAGGKTGELF . TRBV4-3
ASSQSGQVNYGYT many TRBV4-1
ASSQTANPLNEKLF . TRBV3-1
ASSSGQGIYEQY . TRBV19
ASSRTGGRYEQY many TRBV28
ASSSYWDEQF few TRBV6-2/TRBV6-3